The 25 T cell receptor beta chains in this list originate from one sample, sequenced in a study of cytomegalovirus exposure and HLA in healthy donors. It was with 60 Vbeta and 13 Jbeta primers that the PCR ran. Data came from immunoSEQ multiplex PCR; TCRdb stores just in-frame clones and leaves some out. The sample comprises around 96,000 clones, 64% of which are singletons, and under 4% rests with the top ten. Sequenced sample: PBMCs. All receptors come from a man aged 55 to 70 in good health and CMV-seronegative.

The chain joins TRBV5-6 to TRBJ2-5, with TRBD1 as a possible D gene (5 bases). The CDR3 is 13 residues long. The germline V gene has CDR1 SGHDT and CDR2 YYEEEE. Trimming stripped 0 bases from V and 2 bases from J, with 5 bases between. The CDR3 here is CASSLGQQETQYF. The CDR3 DNA reads TGTGCCAGCAGCTTGGGACAGCAAGAGACCCAGTACTTC. The variable domain in full, completed from reference TRBV5-6 and TRBJ2-5, reads DAGVTQSPTHLIKTRGQQVTLRCSPKSGHDTVSWYQQALGQGPQFIFQYYEEEERQRGNFPDRFSGHQFPNYSSELNVNALLLGDSALYLCASSLGQQETQYFGPGTRLLVL.

J is TRBJ2-5 and V is TRBV6-1; D may be TRBD2 (5 bases). Trimming took off 6 bases at V and 1 base at J, with 12 bases between the two ends. The CDR3 is 14 amino acids. Looked up from germline, CDR1 is MNHNS and CDR2 is SASEGT. CDR3 bases: TGTGCCAGCAGACTTGGAGGTGGCCAAGAGACCCAGTACTTC. This sequence encodes CASRLGGGQETQYF.

This clone appeared a few times. The chain's CDR3 is CASSYSGGRLAEAFF. In DNA form, the CDR3 reads TGTGCCAGCAGTTACTCCGGGGGGCGCTTGGCTGAAGCTTTCTTT. The chain employs TRBV6-5 and TRBJ1-1; D perhaps matches TRBD1 (6 bases). Germline V gene data show CDR1 as MNHEY and CDR2 as SVGAGI. Trimming removed 0 bases from V and 6 bases from J, with 14 bases in between. The CDR3 contains 15 residues.

This clone was detected only once. Here the CDR3 DNA reads TGTGCCAGCACGGTACATCAGGGCGAGCAGTACTTC. Translating it yields CASTVHQGEQYF. The chain uses TRBV6-1 and TRBJ2-7; possible D gene TRBD1, 5 bases. V was clipped by 7 bases and J by 6 bases, with 13 bases between them. The CDR3 contains 12 residues. Germline V gene data show CDR1 as MNHNS and CDR2 as SASEGT.

The J gene is TRBJ1-1, the V gene TRBV5-1; 9 bases map to TRBD1. Germline CDR1 SGHRS, CDR2 YFSETQ. After removal of 0 bases from V and 4 bases from J, the junction contained 4 bases not matched to a gene. The CDR3 covers 15 residues. CDR3 nucleotides: TGCGCCAGCAGCTTGGAACAGGGGGCCGGCACTGAAGCTTTCTTT. It codes for CASSLEQGAGTEAFF.

This chain joins TRBV5-1 and TRBJ1-1; weak D call: TRBD1 (5 bases). V shed 1 base and J shed 2 bases, with 9 bases lying between them. Germline V gives CDR1 SGHRS, CDR2 YFSETQ. The CDR3 runs to 14 residues. The CDR3 bases are TGCGCCAGCAGCTTGCGGCAGGGCAACACTGAAGCTTTCTTT. This gives the protein CASSLRQGNTEAFF.

V usage is TRBV29-1 and J usage is TRBJ2-5; 9 bases fit TRBD1. The CDR3 totals 13 residues. Germline CDR1 reads SQVTM; CDR2 reads ANQGSEA. V lost 7 bases and J lost 5; bases outside the gene matches: 8. CDR3: CSEITGGAETQYF. For the CDR3, the DNA is TGCAGCGAAATTACAGGGGGCGCGGAGACCCAGTACTTC.

In its sample, this clone was seen once. The V and J genes are TRBV29-1 and TRBJ1-1; D ambiguous. The CDR3 is 10 amino acids. The germline V gene encodes CDR1 SQVTM and CDR2 ANQGSEA. The germline V and J ends were trimmed by 3 bases and 7 bases, with 6 bases remaining between them. CDR3 sequence reads: CSVDTDEAFF. CDR3 nucleotides: TGCAGCGTTGATACAGATGAAGCTTTCTTT.

The V call is TRBV7-9, the J call TRBJ1-3, with 10 nucleotides matching TRBD1. Germline CDR1 and CDR2: SEHNR and FQNEAQ (reference sequence). V trimming: 4 bases; J trimming: 3 bases; junction bases outside the gene matches: 3. The length of the CDR3 is 15 residues. CDR3 sequence: CASSSDRGNGNTIYF. The CDR3 bases are TGTGCCAGCAGCTCGGACAGGGGGAATGGAAACACCATATATTTT. Full variable domain (missing parts from reference TRBV7-9 and TRBJ1-3): DTGVSQNPRHKITKRGQNVTFRCDPISEHNRLYWYRQTLGQGPEFLTYFQNEAQLEKSRLLSDRFSAERPKGSFSTLEIQRTEQGDSAMYLCASSSDRGNGNTIYFGEGSWLTVV.

This chain links TRBV2 with TRBJ2-1; 15 nucleotides agree with TRBD2. The germline V gene encodes CDR1 SNHLY and CDR2 FYNNEI. The J segment lost 3 bases and the V segment lost 4 bases, leaving 10 bases of the junction unmatched. This CDR3 contains 19 residues. The CDR3: CASSAPGLAGGTFYNEQFF. The CDR3 region has the DNA TGTGCCAGCAGTGCTCCGGGACTAGCGGGGGGAACATTCTACAATGAGCAGTTCTTC. The full variable domain, with the rest looked up from reference TRBV2 and TRBJ2-1, is EPEVTQTPSHQVTQMGQEVILRCVPISNHLYFYWYRQILGQKVEFLVSFYNNEISEKSEIFDDQFSVERPDGSNFTLKIRSTKLEDSAMYFCASSAPGLAGGTFYNEQFFGPGTRLTVL.

The chain links TRBV6-1 to TRBJ2-7, with TRBD2 matching over 9 bases. The CDR3 has 15 amino acids. CDR1 MNHNS and CDR2 SASEGT come from the germline V gene. V trimming: 6 bases; J trimming: 4 bases; junction bases outside the gene matches: 10. The CDR3 region has the DNA TGTGCCAGCAGCTCCTCTAGCGGGATAAGGTACGAGCAGTACTTC. Amino acid sequence: CASSSSSGIRYEQYF.

The chain recombines TRBV7-2 with TRBJ1-1; D is ambiguous. The V and J ends lost 4 bases and 0 bases respectively, with 9 bases between them. Per the germline V gene, CDR1 is SGHTA and CDR2 is FQGNSA. The CDR3 sequence is 14 residues long. The CDR3 protein is CASSSRDLNTEAFF. CDR3 nucleotides: TGTGCCAGCAGCTCCCGGGATTTGAACACTGAAGCTTTCTTT. Filled out from reference TRBV7-2 and TRBJ1-1, the complete variable domain reads GAGVSQSPSNKVTEKGKDVELRCDPISGHTALYWYRQSLGQGLEFLIYFQGNSAPDKSGLPSDRFSAERTGGSVSTLTIQRTQQEDSAVYLCASSSRDLNTEAFFGQGTRLTVV.

J is TRBJ2-2 and V is TRBV19; 8 bases are a match to TRBD2. After removal of 8 bases from V and 6 bases from J, the junction contained 8 bases not matched to a gene. Germline V gives CDR1 LNHDA, CDR2 SQIVND (reference sequence). The CDR3 contains 14 residues. The DNA for the CDR3 is TGTGCCAGTGGGGGACTAGTGTCTGCCGGGGAGCTGTTTTTT. Amino acids: CASGGLVSAGELFF.

The J gene is TRBJ1-3, the V gene TRBV5-4; no firm D call. Trimming shortened V by 0 bases and J by 7 bases, and 14 bases separated the two germline ends. Germline loops: CDR1 SGHNT, CDR2 YYREEE (reference sequence). The CDR3 covers 15 residues. CDR3 sequence (DNA): TGTGCCAGCAGCTTGGACCTCGCGGCCGGGAACACCATATATTTT. Residues: CASSLDLAAGNTIYF. Supplemented by reference TRBV5-4 and TRBJ1-3, the full variable domain reads ETGVTQSPTHLIKTRGQQVTLRCSSQSGHNTVSWYQQALGQGPQFIFQYYREEENGRGNFPPRFSGLQFPNYSSELNVNALELDDSALYLCASSLDLAAGNTIYFGEGSWLTVV.

The chain joins TRBV7-2 to TRBJ2-7; 10 positions match TRBD2. The CDR3 covers 15 residues. Trimming at V came to 3 bases and at J to 2 bases, leaving 4 bases not matched to a gene. Germline V gene sequence: CDR1 SGHTA, CDR2 FQGNSA. This chain's CDR3 is CASSLEREGTYEQYF. CDR3 nucleotides: TGTGCCAGCAGCTTGGAGCGGGAGGGAACCTACGAGCAGTACTTC. Filled out from reference TRBV7-2 and TRBJ2-7, the complete variable domain reads GAGVSQSPSNKVTEKGKDVELRCDPISGHTALYWYRQSLGQGLEFLIYFQGNSAPDKSGLPSDRFSAERTGGSVSTLTIQRTQQEDSAVYLCASSLEREGTYEQYFGPGTRLTVT.

This clone has a single count. V is TRBV29-1 and J is TRBJ2-1; a possible D gene is TRBD2 (5 bases). Germline V gives CDR1 SQVTM, CDR2 ANQGSEA. V lost 4 bases and J 12 bases, leaving 16 bases between the germline ends. This CDR3 has 12 residues. The CDR3 DNA is TGCAGCGTTGTGAGGGAAGGTTTTCGGCAGTTCTTC. Encoded protein: CSVVREGFRQFF.

A remark on this clone: A read error may account for a junction end that differs from germline. V usage is TRBV27 and J usage is TRBJ2-2, with a possible D match to TRBD1 (5 bases). Per germline, CDR1 MNHEY and CDR2 SMNVEV (reference sequence). This CDR3 comprises 14 residues. CDR3 bases: TGTGCCAGCAGTTTTAGGGGTCCCACCAGGGAGCTGTTTTTT. As protein: CASSFRGPTRELFF.

The chain carries TRBV19 and TRBJ2-7, with TRBD1 matching over 7 bases. The CDR3 spans 14 residues. Germline V CDR1 and CDR2: LNHDA, SQIVND (reference sequence). The V gene end was trimmed by 1 base and the J gene end by 1 base; junction bases not matched to a gene: 1. Written as DNA, the CDR3 is TGTGCCAGTAGTATAGGGACAGGATCCTACGAGCAGTACTTC. Translated, it gives CASSIGTGSYEQYF.

The CDR3, as DNA: TGTGCCTGGAGTGTAGGACTAACGGGAGAGACCCAGTACTTC. It encodes CAWSVGLTGETQYF. The chain has TRBV30 and TRBJ2-5; D is perhaps TRBD2 (6 bases). With 0 bases removed from V and 4 bases from J, the gap between germline ends came to 12 bases. The CDR3 runs to 14 residues. Germline CDR1 GTSNPN, CDR2 SVGIG (reference sequence).

This chain joins TRBV27 and TRBJ1-6; D gene ambiguous. Trimming shortened V by 4 bases and J by 0 bases, and 22 bases separated the two germline ends. The CDR3 has 20 residues. Per germline, CDR1 MNHEY and CDR2 SMNVEV (reference sequence). The CDR3 DNA reads TGTGCCAGCAGTTACAAACCCCCAGATCCGGGGAGCTCCTATAATTCACCCCTCCACTTT. This gives the protein CASSYKPPDPGSSYNSPLHF.

V is TRBV7-9 and J is TRBJ1-5; D may be TRBD1 (6 bases). Germline CDR1 SEHNR, CDR2 FQNEAQ (reference sequence). Trimming left V 8 bases short and J 2 bases short, with 19 bases between. This CDR3 has 16 amino acids. CDR3 in DNA: TGTGCCAGCCCTCGCGGGCCCAGGGGAGGCAATCAGCCCCAGCATTTT. It translates to CASPRGPRGGNQPQHF.

This chain connects TRBV19 to TRBJ2-7, with TRBD1 identical over 7 bases. The ends lost 8 bases at V and 0 bases at J; junction bases unmatched: 4. Germline V gene data show CDR1 as LNHDA and CDR2 as SQIVND (reference sequence). The CDR3 runs to 13 residues. The CDR3: CASAGTASYEQYF. Here the CDR3 DNA reads TGTGCCAGTGCCGGGACAGCCTCCTACGAGCAGTACTTC.

This clone was found once. This chain uses TRBV27 with TRBJ1-2, with a tentative D call TRBD1 (5 bases). The germline V and J ends were trimmed by 6 bases and 7 bases, with 18 bases remaining between them. CDR1 is MNHEY and CDR2 is SMNVEV in the germline V gene (reference sequence). CDR3 size: 14 residues. CDR3 residues: CASRYLPLGGGYTF. As DNA, the CDR3 is TGTGCCAGCAGATACCTACCTTTGGGGGGTGGCTACACCTTC.

The sample holds a few counts of this clone. The chain carries TRBV12-2 and TRBJ2-7; TRBD1 is the table's D call, not checked against the DNA. TRBV12-2 is described as a pseudogene. The CDR3 covers 17 residues. The CDR3 coding sequence is TGTGCAAGTCGCTTAGTTATGGAAAAGGGGCCAACCTACGAGCAGTACTTC. Protein sequence: CASRLVMEKGPTYEQYF.

The chain combines TRBV18 with TRBJ1-2, with D maybe TRBD1 (5 bases). The CDR3 has 14 residues. Deletions cut 5 bases from V and 4 bases from J, with 14 bases between. The V gene's germline CDR1 is KGHSH and CDR2 LQKENI. The CDR3 DNA is TGTGCCAGCTCAACCACATCAGGGCTCTATGGCTACACCTTC. This translates into CASSTTSGLYGYTF.